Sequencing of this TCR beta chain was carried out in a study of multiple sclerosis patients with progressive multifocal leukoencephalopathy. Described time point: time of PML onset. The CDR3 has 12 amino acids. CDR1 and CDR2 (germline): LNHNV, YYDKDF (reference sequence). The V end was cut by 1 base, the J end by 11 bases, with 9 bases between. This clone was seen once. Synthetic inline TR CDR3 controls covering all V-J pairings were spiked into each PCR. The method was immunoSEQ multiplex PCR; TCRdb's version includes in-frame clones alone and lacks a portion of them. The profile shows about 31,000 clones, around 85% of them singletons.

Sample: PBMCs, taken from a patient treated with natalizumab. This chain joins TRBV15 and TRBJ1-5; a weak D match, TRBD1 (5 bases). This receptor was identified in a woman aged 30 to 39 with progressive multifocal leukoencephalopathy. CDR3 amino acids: CATSRGGEAQHF. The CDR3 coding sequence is TGTGCCACCAGCAGAGGAGGGGAGGCCCAGCATTTT.